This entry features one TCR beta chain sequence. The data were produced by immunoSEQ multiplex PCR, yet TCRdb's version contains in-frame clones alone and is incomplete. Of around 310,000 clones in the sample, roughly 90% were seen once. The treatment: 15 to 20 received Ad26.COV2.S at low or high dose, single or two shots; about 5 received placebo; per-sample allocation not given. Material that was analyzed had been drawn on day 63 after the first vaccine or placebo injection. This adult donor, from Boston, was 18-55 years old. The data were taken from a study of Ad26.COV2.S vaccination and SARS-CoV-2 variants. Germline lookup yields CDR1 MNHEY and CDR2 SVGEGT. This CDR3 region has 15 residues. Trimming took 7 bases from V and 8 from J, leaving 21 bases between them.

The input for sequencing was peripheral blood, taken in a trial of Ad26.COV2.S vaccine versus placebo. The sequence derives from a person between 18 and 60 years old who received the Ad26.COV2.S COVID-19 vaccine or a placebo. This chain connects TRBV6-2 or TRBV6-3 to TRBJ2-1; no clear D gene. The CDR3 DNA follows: TGTGCCAGCACCCCTCCCGGGTCGGTAACGGATGAGCAGTTCTTC. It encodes CASTPPGSVTDEQFF.